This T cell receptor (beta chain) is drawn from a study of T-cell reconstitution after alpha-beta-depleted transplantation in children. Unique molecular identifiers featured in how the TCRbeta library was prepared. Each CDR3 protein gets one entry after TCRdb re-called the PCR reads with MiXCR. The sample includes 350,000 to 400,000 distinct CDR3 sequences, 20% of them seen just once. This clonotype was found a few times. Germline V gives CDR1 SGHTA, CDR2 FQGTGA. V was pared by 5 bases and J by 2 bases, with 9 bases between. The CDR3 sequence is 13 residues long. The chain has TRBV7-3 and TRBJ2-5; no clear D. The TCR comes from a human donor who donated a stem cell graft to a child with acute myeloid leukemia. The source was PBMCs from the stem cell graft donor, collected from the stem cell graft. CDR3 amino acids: CASSRTRQETQYF. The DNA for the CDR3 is TGTGCCAGCAGCCGGACGCGGCAAGAGACCCAGTACTTC. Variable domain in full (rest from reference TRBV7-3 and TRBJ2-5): GAGVSQTPSNKVTEKGKYVELRCDPISGHTALYWYRQSLGQGPEFLIYFQGTGAADDSGLPNDRFFAVRPEGSVSTLKIQRTERGDSAVYLCASSRTRQETQYFGPGTRLLVL.